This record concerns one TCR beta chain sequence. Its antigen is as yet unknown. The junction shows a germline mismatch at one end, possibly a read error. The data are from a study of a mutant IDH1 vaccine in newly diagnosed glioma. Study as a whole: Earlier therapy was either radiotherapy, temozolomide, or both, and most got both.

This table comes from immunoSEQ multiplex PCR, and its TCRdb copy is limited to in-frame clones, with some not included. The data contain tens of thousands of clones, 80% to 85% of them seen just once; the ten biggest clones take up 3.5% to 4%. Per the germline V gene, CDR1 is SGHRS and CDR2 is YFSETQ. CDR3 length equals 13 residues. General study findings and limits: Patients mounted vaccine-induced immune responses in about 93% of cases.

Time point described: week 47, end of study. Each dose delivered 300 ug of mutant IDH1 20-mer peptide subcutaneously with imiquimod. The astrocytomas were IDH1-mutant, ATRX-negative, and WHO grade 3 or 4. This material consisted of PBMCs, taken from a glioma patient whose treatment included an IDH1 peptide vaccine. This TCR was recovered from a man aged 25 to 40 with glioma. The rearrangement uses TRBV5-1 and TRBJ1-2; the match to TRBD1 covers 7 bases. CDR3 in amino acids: CASRNTGAGGYTF. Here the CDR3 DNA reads TGTGCCAGCAGAAACACAGGGGCGGGTGGCTACACCTTC.